Reported below is one TCR beta chain. This receptor's antigen is unknown. Qualities for individual bases were not recorded, and no much larger clone is one base off. Trimmed from V: 2 bases; trimmed from J: 8 bases; junction bases lacking a gene match: 4. Including cysteine and phenylalanine, the CDR3 has 13 amino acids. Just the 39-base CDR3 DNA is kept, in frame starting at base 1. Reading the germline V gene (reference sequence) gives CDR1 SEHNR and CDR2 FQNEAQ. The library was obtained by 5' RACE. TCRdb records NextSeq 500 as the sequencer. The TCR library protocol attached unique molecular identifiers to individual cDNA molecules to correct for sequencing error and PCR bias. Sequencing covered both TCR alpha and beta chains, and within each sample the abundances of alpha and beta sequences were tightly co-correlated. The source study handled its data this way. Decombinator V4 was used to perform V gene, J gene and CDR3 annotation of TCR sequences. TCRs were defined as expanded if a significant change between any two time points was detected under a Poisson model with p below 0.0001. TCR abundances were normalised to the total number of TCRs sequenced per sample and were expressed as counts per million. MAIT TCRs were defined by TRAV1-2 paired with TRAJ12, TRAJ20 or TRAJ33, and iNKT TCRs by TRAV10 paired with TRAJ18. VDJdb, accessed 1 November 2021, was searched for CMV, EBV and SARS-CoV-2 annotated TCRs, excluding TCRs annotated for multiple antigens. TCRdb redid the processing of the public reads, applying fastp at Q25 and MiXCR, and retained in-frame beta chains. CDR3 protein sequences are deduplicated, and each keeps its most common genes and DNA. The V and J calls come from TCRdb's annotation, not from the publication. A total of fewer than 120,000 distinct CDR3 sequences appear in this sample, 10% to 15% of them only once. 3.5% to 4% of the sample is in the top ten clones.

The data derive from a study of early T cells in non-severe SARS-CoV-2 infection (dated by TCRdb to about 2021). In the study overall: Because TCR sequencing was done on bulk RNA from unsorted whole blood, the alpha and beta chains could not be paired. General study outcomes and caveats: VDJdb matching was skewed toward anti-spike CD8 responses, so virus-specific expansions were likely underestimated and private and CD4 specificities were missed.

This was a case-control study nested in a cohort of healthcare workers in London, UK, who had nasopharyngeal swab PCR tests and blood samples taken every week. Between 23 and 31 March 2020, the week of the UK lockdown, healthcare workers were enrolled and then followed up weekly for as long as 16 weeks. Here the chain combines TRBV7-9 and TRBJ1-1; 8 central nucleotides agree with TRBD1. The material was whole blood, obtained at baseline. The origin of this receptor is an adult who was a healthcare worker with PCR-confirmed SARS-CoV-2 infection or an uninfected control (not recorded which). The CDR3 corresponds to CASSLSRTGEAFF. The DNA sequence is as follows: TGTGCCAGCAGCTTATCACGGACAGGGGAAGCTTTCTTT.